One and the same sample provided the 29 T cell receptor beta chains below, sequenced in a study of T cell repertoires in cytomegalovirus infection. Via MiXCR, TCRdb re-called the reads, giving one row per CDR3 protein. This sample carries approximately 180,000 distinct CDR3 sequences, approximately 17% of them seen once, and the ten largest clones take approximately 26%. Material: CD8+ T cells from PBMCs. Receptors originate from a human donor in good health (CMV status not recorded). Some clones in this sample may be carry-over from other donors' samples.

The chain carries TRBV20-1 and TRBJ2-2; the D gene is possibly TRBD1 (5 bases). The CDR3 totals 12 residues. From germline, CDR1 is DFQATT and CDR2 SNEGSKA (reference sequence). Trimming stripped 3 bases from V and 7 bases from J, with 9 bases between. The CDR3 loop reads CSARDTNGELFF. CDR3 sequence (DNA): TGCAGTGCTAGGGACACGAACGGGGAGCTGTTTTTT.

The chain uses TRBV7-9 and TRBJ2-5; D may correspond to TRBD1 or TRBD2 (5 bases each). Per germline, CDR1 SEHNR and CDR2 FQNEAQ (reference sequence). The CDR3 contains 19 residues. The ends were cut back, 2 bases at V and 5 bases at J, with 27 bases in the middle. This CDR3 is CASSLIPPRGPQERETQYF. In nucleotides, the CDR3 is TGTGCCAGCAGCTTAATCCCTCCCCGGGGACCGCAAGAGAGGGAGACCCAGTACTTC.

The chain couples TRBV7-9 to TRBJ2-7; D gene unclear. Germline loops: CDR1 SEHNR, CDR2 FQNEAQ (reference sequence). The CDR3 runs 16 residues. The V and J ends lost 2 bases and 4 bases respectively, with 18 bases between them. The CDR3 here is CASSLTTGPHAYEQYF. The CDR3 DNA reads as TGTGCCAGCAGCTTAACGACGGGTCCCCACGCGTACGAGCAGTACTTC.

The J gene is TRBJ2-1, the V gene TRBV28; D ambiguous. Deletions cut 7 bases from V and 4 bases from J, with 11 bases between. CDR3 length equals 13 residues. Germline CDR1 and CDR2: MDHEN and SYDVKM. The CDR3 here is CASTLSGYNEQFF. CDR3 DNA: TGTGCCAGCACCCTGAGTGGGTACAATGAGCAGTTCTTC. The full variable domain, in which reference TRBV28 and TRBJ2-1 provide the parts outside the CDR3, is DVKVTQSSRYLVKRTGEKVFLECVQDMDHENMFWYRQDPGLGLRLIYFSYDVKMKEKGDIPEGYSVSREKKERFSLILESASTNQTSMYLCASTLSGYNEQFFGPGTRLTVL.

This chain uses TRBV27 with TRBJ1-5, with a tentative D call TRBD1 (5 bases). This CDR3 has 14 amino acids. The germline V gene encodes CDR1 MNHEY and CDR2 SMNVEV (reference sequence). Trimming cost V 3 bases and J 6 bases, with 12 bases left between them. As DNA, the CDR3 is TGTGCCAGCAGTTTTCGATCTACAGGTCAGCCCCAGCATTTT. Translated, it gives CASSFRSTGQPQHF.

The chain carries TRBV7-8 and TRBJ2-6; 7 bases agree with TRBD1. The CDR3 is 17 amino acids. Germline assignment: CDR1 SGHVS and CDR2 FQNEAQ. The V and J ends lost 4 bases and 3 bases, in that order; junction bases with no gene match: 9. CDR3 in amino acids: CASSWDRDSGGANVLTF. The CDR3 DNA reads TGTGCCAGCAGCTGGGACAGAGACTCTGGTGGGGCCAACGTCCTGACTTTC.

This clonotype was seen only a few times. The chain couples TRBV7-6 to TRBJ2-7; 7 bases agree with TRBD1. J was trimmed by 0 bases and V by 1 base; bases with no gene match: 3. The CDR3 runs 15 residues. Germline V CDR1 and CDR2: SGHVS, FNYEAQ. The chain's CDR3 is CASSLEGTASYEQYF. DNA for the CDR3: TGTGCCAGCAGCTTAGAAGGGACAGCCTCCTACGAGCAGTACTTC.

This clonotype appeared a few times. The chain joins TRBV6-1 to TRBJ1-4, with 7 bases aligning to TRBD1. CDR1 and CDR2 (germline): MNHNS, SASEGT. After removal of 7 bases from V and 3 bases from J, the junction contained 11 bases not matched to a gene. The CDR3 loop spans 16 amino acids. Here the CDR3 reads CASNPEGAEANEKLFF. The CDR3 nucleotides read TGTGCCAGCAATCCCGAGGGGGCGGAGGCTAATGAAAAACTGTTTTTT.

This clonotype was picked up a small number of times. V gene TRBV7-3 combines with J gene TRBJ2-7; 7 bases align to TRBD2. The CDR3 is 15 residues long. V lost 0 bases and J lost 5; bases outside the gene matches: 7. Per the germline V gene, CDR1 is SGHTA and CDR2 is FQGTGA. CDR3 sequence (DNA): TGTGCCAGCAGCTTAACGGGGGGGAATCTCAACGAGCAGTACTTC. As protein: CASSLTGGNLNEQYF.

The V gene is TRBV19, the J gene TRBJ1-1; D remains ambiguous. Germline V gene sequence: CDR1 LNHDA, CDR2 SQIVND (reference sequence). Trimming cost V 3 bases and J 0 bases, with 5 bases left between them. The CDR3 extends over 13 amino acids. The CDR3 DNA follows: TGTGCCAGTAGTATTGGGGTGAACACTGAAGCTTTCTTT. It yields the protein CASSIGVNTEAFF.

This clonotype showed up just a few times. This rearrangement joins TRBV11-2 to TRBJ1-1; D perhaps matches TRBD1 (5 bases). V dropped 2 bases and J dropped 7 bases, with 11 bases sitting between them. Germline-derived CDR1 and CDR2 are SGHAT and FQNNGV. This CDR3 is built from 13 residues. The chain's CDR3 is CASSLTQGVEAFF. The CDR3 region has the DNA TGTGCCAGCAGCTTAACTCAGGGAGTTGAAGCTTTCTTT.

This clonotype was seen a few times. CDR3 loop: CASSYGQGNSPLHF. The CDR3 nucleotides are TGTGCCAGCAGCTATGGACAGGGAAATTCACCCCTCCACTTT. The chain recombines TRBV7-9 with TRBJ1-6, with 8 positions matching TRBD1. V was clipped by 4 bases and J by 7 bases; unmatched bases: 3. The germline CDR1 and CDR2 sequences are SEHNR and FQNEAQ (reference sequence). This CDR3 spans 14 amino acids.

The chain has TRBV7-2 and TRBJ2-3; 8 positions match TRBD2. This CDR3 spans 15 amino acids. V shed 3 bases and J 2 bases; nucleotides not matched to a gene: 4. The V gene's germline CDR1 is SGHTA and CDR2 FQGNSA. CDR3 sequence (DNA): TGTGCCAGCAGCTTGAGCGGGGGCACCACAGATACGCAGTATTTT. Protein sequence: CASSLSGGTTDTQYF.

This clonotype has only a few counts. The chain uses TRBV10-1 and TRBJ2-7; D gene uncertain. The V gene's germline CDR1 is WNHNN and CDR2 SYGVQD (reference sequence). Deletions cut 0 bases from V and 2 bases from J, with 8 bases between. This CDR3 comprises 14 residues. This chain's CDR3 is CASSESLDPYEQYF. CDR3 DNA sequence: TGCGCCAGCAGTGAGTCTTTAGATCCCTACGAGCAGTACTTC.

V is TRBV14 and J is TRBJ1-2; a possible D gene is TRBD1 (6 bases). The germline V gene has CDR1 SGHDN and CDR2 FVKESK. The CDR3 has 14 residues. V lost 0 bases and J lost 5, with 10 bases in between. CDR3 bases: TGTGCCAGCAGCCAAGAGGGGGCCGGGTATGGCTACACCTTC. This codes for CASSQEGAGYGYTF. The whole variable domain, filled in from reference TRBV14 and TRBJ1-2, reads EAGVTQFPSHSVIEKGQTVTLRCDPISGHDNLYWYRRVMGKEIKFLLHFVKESKQDESGMPNNRFLAERTGGTYSTLKVQPAELEDSGVYFCASSQEGAGYGYTFGSGTRLTVV.

This chain joins TRBV5-6 and TRBJ2-1, with D perhaps TRBD1 (5 bases). Germline V gene data show CDR1 as SGHDT and CDR2 as YYEEEE. V was clipped by 2 bases and J by 1 base, with 10 bases between them. The CDR3 has 15 amino acids. This CDR3 reads CASSFGTGSYNEQFF. CDR3 nucleotide sequence: TGTGCCAGCAGCTTTGGAACAGGATCCTACAATGAGCAGTTCTTC.

The chain has TRBV7-3 and TRBJ2-7, with D possibly matching TRBD1 (5 bases). Trimming removed 5 bases at V and 2 bases at J, with 10 bases between. The CDR3 has 13 amino acids. Germline V gene data show CDR1 as SGHTA and CDR2 as FQGTGA. The CDR3 bases are TGTGCCAGCAGCGAGACAGCTACCTACGAGCAGTACTTC. Its translation: CASSETATYEQYF.

This clonotype was seen ten or more times. The J gene is TRBJ2-5, the V gene TRBV7-8; D not certain. V gave up 1 base and J gave up 1 base, with 7 bases separating them. The CDR3 runs 14 residues. The V gene's germline CDR1 is SGHVS and CDR2 FQNEAQ. CDR3 loop: CASSLGVFQETQYF. CDR3 in DNA: TGTGCCAGCAGCTTAGGGGTATTCCAAGAGACCCAGTACTTC.

This clonotype has more than one count but fewer than ten. V is TRBV20-1 and J is TRBJ1-1; D is ambiguous. The germline V and J ends were trimmed by 1 base and 0 bases, with 12 bases remaining between them. CDR3 length: 15 residues. CDR1 and CDR2 (germline): DFQATT, SNEGSKA (reference sequence). The CDR3 region is CSARGYPIMNTEAFF. Here the CDR3 DNA reads TGCAGTGCTAGAGGTTACCCAATCATGAACACTGAAGCTTTCTTT.

This clonotype turned up a few times. The chain employs TRBV7-2 and TRBJ2-7; D is perhaps TRBD1 (6 bases). The germline V gene encodes CDR1 SGHTA and CDR2 FQGNSA. The V end was cut by 4 bases, the J end by 2 bases, with 12 bases between. This CDR3 region has 14 residues. DNA for the CDR3: TGTGCCAGCAGCTCACGAAGGGGGACCTACGAGCAGTACTTC. Translation gives CASSSRRGTYEQYF.

V usage is TRBV2 and J usage is TRBJ2-2; D is unclear. The CDR3 totals 11 residues. V was shortened by 8 bases and J by 5 bases, with 6 bases between the two germline ends. Per germline, CDR1 SNHLY and CDR2 FYNNEI. CDR3 amino acids: CASWGTGELFF. For the CDR3, the DNA is TGTGCCAGCTGGGGTACCGGGGAGCTGTTTTTT. Full variable domain (rest looked up from reference TRBV2 and TRBJ2-2): EPEVTQTPSHQVTQMGQEVILRCVPISNHLYFYWYRQILGQKVEFLVSFYNNEISEKSEIFDDQFSVERPDGSNFTLKIRSTKLEDSAMYFCASWGTGELFFGEGSRLTVL.

This clonotype was observed a handful of times. The V call is TRBV7-9, the J call TRBJ1-5, with D unclear. CDR3 size: 13 residues. Germline assignment: CDR1 SEHNR and CDR2 FQNEAQ (reference sequence). Trimming stripped 2 bases from V and 3 bases from J, with 5 bases between. CDR3 amino acids: CASSLYPNQPQHF. In DNA form, the CDR3 reads TGTGCCAGCAGCTTATATCCCAATCAGCCCCAGCATTTT.

This clonotype showed up just a few times. The rearrangement uses TRBV20-1 and TRBJ2-1, with a weak D call TRBD2 (6 bases). Trimming shortened V by 3 bases and J by 4 bases, and 16 bases separated the two germline ends. The CDR3 length is 15 residues. Germline loops: CDR1 DFQATT, CDR2 SNEGSKA (reference sequence). The CDR3 DNA sequence: TGCAGTGCTAGGGGACCCATGGAGGGGTACAATGAGCAGTTCTTC. Protein sequence: CSARGPMEGYNEQFF.

J is TRBJ2-5 and V is TRBV7-2; TRBD1 agrees at 8 bases. Germline trimming cut 0 bases from V and 1 base from J; bases unmatched to any gene: 7. This CDR3 has 17 amino acids. The germline V gene has CDR1 SGHTA and CDR2 FQGNSA. The DNA for the CDR3 is TGTGCCAGCAGCTTAGCCAGGGGGCGATCATCCCAAGAGACCCAGTACTTC. Encoded protein: CASSLARGRSSQETQYF.

The V call is TRBV2, the J call TRBJ2-7; D ambiguous. The CDR3 length is 11 residues. The ends were cut back, 7 bases at V and 2 bases at J, with 6 bases in the middle. Germline CDR1 reads SNHLY; CDR2 reads FYNNEI. The CDR3, as DNA: TGTGCCAGCATGAGAACCTACGAGCAGTACTTC. This encodes CASMRTYEQYF.

This clonotype occurred many times. The chain uses TRBV7-9 and TRBJ1-2; a possible D gene is TRBD1 (5 bases). With 5 bases removed from V and 3 bases from J, the gap between germline ends came to 10 bases. This CDR3 has 13 amino acids. From germline, CDR1 is SEHNR and CDR2 FQNEAQ (reference sequence). The chain's CDR3 is CASSPGSDYGYTF. In DNA form, the CDR3 reads TGTGCCAGCAGCCCAGGGTCCGACTATGGCTACACCTTC.

The table lists this clonotype with many counts. The chain joins TRBV7-2 to TRBJ1-2; no clear D gene. This CDR3 contains 16 residues. The V gene's germline CDR1 is SGHTA and CDR2 FQGNSA. Trimming removed 2 bases at V and 8 bases at J, with 21 bases between. The CDR3 DNA reads TGTGCCAGCAGCTTACCCTTAGGCCCGGTCACTGGGGGCTACACCTTC. Amino acids: CASSLPLGPVTGGYTF.

This chain connects TRBV27 to TRBJ2-2, with D possibly being TRBD1 (5 bases). Trimming took off 5 bases at V and 1 base at J, with 11 bases between the two ends. This CDR3 has 15 residues. Germline assignment: CDR1 MNHEY and CDR2 SMNVEV (reference sequence). CDR3 region: CASSPRQGNTGELFF. CDR3 in DNA: TGTGCCAGCAGTCCCCGGCAGGGGAACACCGGGGAGCTGTTTTTT.

V is TRBV6-2 or TRBV6-3 and J is TRBJ2-2, with a tentative D call TRBD1 (6 bases). The germline gives CDR1 MNHEY, CDR2 SVGEGT. The ends were cut back, 2 bases at V and 6 bases at J, with 19 bases in the middle. The CDR3 runs to 17 residues. The CDR3 DNA follows: TGTGCCAGCAGTTACAACCGGGACAACCAAAGGTCCGGGGAGCTGTTTTTT. Its protein product is CASSYNRDNQRSGELFF.